These 9 T cell receptor beta chains came from one sample sequenced in a study of T cells after yellow fever vaccination. TCRdb itself ran the 5' RACE reads through MiXCR, one entry per CDR3 protein. The sample has roughly 63,000 distinct CDR3 sequences; approximately 8% are singletons. The specimen was CD8+ T cells sorted from PBMCs, collected 15 days after the yellow fever booster vaccination. The receptors derive from a man aged 25-45 years who received the YFV17D yellow fever vaccine.

This clonotype appeared many times. This chain links TRBV9 with TRBJ2-3; no definite D call. V lost 4 bases to trimming and J lost 1 base, with 19 bases between them. This CDR3 has 17 amino acids. Per germline, CDR1 SGDLS and CDR2 YYNGEE. This CDR3 reads CASSLHRALTGTDTQYF. The DNA for the CDR3 is TGTGCCAGCAGCCTCCACCGGGCCCTAACTGGCACAGATACGCAGTATTTT.

This clonotype was observed at least ten times. The chain has TRBV28 and TRBJ2-1, with TRBD2 as a possible D gene (6 bases). Germline CDR1 is MDHEN and CDR2 is SYDVKM. The CDR3 is 14 residues long. V dropped 7 bases and J dropped 10 bases, with 20 bases sitting between them. The CDR3 spells CASIMGGAVEEQFF. CDR3 DNA: TGTGCCAGCATCATGGGGGGTGCGGTTGAAGAGCAGTTCTTC.

Details on this clonotype: A read error may explain this, as a much larger clone is one base away. The gene calls are TRBV2 and TRBJ2-1; 14 bases agree with TRBD2. Per germline, CDR1 SNHLY and CDR2 FYNNEI. The CDR3 spans 14 residues. V lost 11 bases and J lost 5; bases outside the gene matches: 5. In nucleotides, the CDR3 is TGTGCCGGCGGGACTAGCGGGGGCCACAATGAGCAGTTCTTC. Translating gives CAGGTSGGHNEQFF.

This clonotype was detected many times. The chain combines TRBV13 with TRBJ2-7; 7 nucleotides agree with TRBD1. Germline-derived CDR1 and CDR2 are PRHDT and FYEKMQ (reference sequence). V lost 2 bases to trimming and J lost 3 bases; unmatched junction nucleotides: 4. The CDR3 loop spans 14 amino acids. The CDR3 DNA sequence: TGTGCCAGCAGCTTAATGGCAGGGGGCTACGAGCAGTACTTC. Its translation is CASSLMAGGYEQYF.

This clonotype occurred many times. V and J are TRBV14 and TRBJ2-1; TRBD1 is a possible D gene (7 bases). This CDR3 comprises 15 residues. Trimming cost V 4 bases and J 0 bases, with 10 bases left between them. Per the germline V gene, CDR1 is SGHDN and CDR2 is FVKESK. CDR3 coding DNA: TGTGCCAGCAGCCCGGGGGACAGCTCCTACAATGAGCAGTTCTTC. Residues: CASSPGDSSYNEQFF.

V is TRBV5-1 and J is TRBJ2-1, with unresolved D. The germline V gene has CDR1 SGHRS and CDR2 YFSETQ. The CDR3 sequence is 13 residues long. V was cut by 1 base and J by 8 bases, with 10 bases left in between. CDR3 sequence (DNA): TGCGCCAGCAGCTTGTTCGCCGGCCATGAGCAGTTCTTC. This translates into CASSLFAGHEQFF.

This clonotype was detected ten times or more. The V gene is TRBV6-2 or TRBV6-3, the J gene TRBJ2-5; 9 bases agree with TRBD2. The CDR3 length is 15 residues. V lost 7 bases, J lost 3 bases, and 9 bases stayed unmatched. Germline lookup yields CDR1 MNHEY and CDR2 SVGEGT. The CDR3 DNA reads TGTGCCAGCACCCCTCTGCGGGAGGGAGAAGAGACCCAGTACTTC. Translated: CASTPLREGEETQYF.

In this sample, this clonotype turned up many times. CDR3 nucleotide sequence: TGTGCCAGCAGTTTCGGTGTTGGGGGCACTGAAGCTTTCTTT. Amino acid sequence: CASSFGVGGTEAFF. The chain carries TRBV27 and TRBJ1-1; D is perhaps TRBD1 (5 bases). V lost 3 bases, J lost 4 bases, and 12 bases lay in between. The germline V gene encodes CDR1 MNHEY and CDR2 SMNVEV (reference sequence). CDR3 length: 14 residues.

In its sample, this clonotype was seen a few times. The V call is TRBV19, the J call TRBJ2-2, with 9 positions matching TRBD1. Germline values: CDR1 LNHDA, CDR2 SQIVND (reference sequence). The ends lost 9 bases at V and 3 bases at J; junction bases unmatched: 5. The CDR3 runs 14 residues. This CDR3 reads CASIQGADTGELFF. The CDR3 nucleotides read TGTGCCAGCATACAGGGGGCCGACACCGGGGAGCTGTTTTTT.